The 29 T cell receptor beta chains below were found in one sample sequenced in a study of blood T cell repertoires in COVID-19. The repertoire was sequenced with immunoSEQ multiplex PCR; TCRdb's copy has only in-frame clones and lacks some. The sample includes about 240,000 clones, about 86% seen only once; the top ten take about 3.3%. The sequenced sample consisted of PBMCs or T cells enriched from blood (not recorded which). Receptor source: a middle-aged woman with acute COVID-19.

This rearrangement joins TRBV12-3 or TRBV12-4 to TRBJ2-1; D perhaps matches TRBD1 (6 bases). V dropped 7 bases and J dropped 4 bases, with 11 bases sitting between them. The CDR3 is made up of 13 amino acids. CDR3 sequence reads: CASISGVYNEQFF. In DNA, the CDR3 is TGTGCCAGCATTTCAGGGGTTTACAATGAGCAGTTCTTC.

CDR3 nucleotide sequence: TGTGCCAGCAGCTTCTCGCGGGGCAATGAGCAGTTCTTC. Amino acid sequence: CASSFSRGNEQFF. This chain links TRBV7-6 with TRBJ2-1; D is possibly TRBD2 (6 bases). This CDR3 contains 13 residues. Germline V gene lookup returns CDR1 SGHVS and CDR2 FNYEAQ. V was shortened by 3 bases and J by 6 bases, with 9 bases between the two germline ends. The full variable domain, with the rest looked up from reference TRBV7-6 and TRBJ2-1, is GAGVSQSPRYKVTKRGQDVALRCDPISGHVSLYWYRQALGQGPEFLTYFNYEAQQDKSGLPNDRFSAERPEGSISTLTIQRTEQRDSAMYRCASSFSRGNEQFFGPGTRLTVL.

V gene TRBV15 combines with J gene TRBJ2-7, with 7 bases matching TRBD2. Losses at the gene ends were 3 bases for V and 3 bases for J; bases not matched to a gene: 11. Germline V gene lookup returns CDR1 LNHNV and CDR2 YYDKDF (reference sequence). CDR3 length: 16 residues. CDR3 sequence (DNA): TGTGCCACCAGCAGTCTCCCGATAGCGGGCCACTACGAGCAGTACTTC. This gives the protein CATSSLPIAGHYEQYF. The full variable domain, its missing parts supplied by reference TRBV15 and TRBJ2-7, is DAMVIQNPRYQVTQFGKPVTLSCSQTLNHNVMYWYQQKSSQAPKLLFHYYDKDFNNEADTPDNFQSRRPNTSFCFLDIRSPGLGDTAMYLCATSSLPIAGHYEQYFGPGTRLTVT.

The chain recombines TRBV5-6 with TRBJ1-1, with TRBD1 identical over 7 bases. The V gene's germline CDR1 is SGHDT and CDR2 YYEEEE. This CDR3 comprises 13 residues. Germline trimming cut 5 bases from V and 4 bases from J; bases unmatched to any gene: 5. DNA of the CDR3: TGTGCCAGCAGGGAGACAGGGATCACTGAAGCTTTCTTT. This translates into CASRETGITEAFF.

The rearrangement uses TRBV7-8 and TRBJ2-2; D perhaps matches TRBD1 (7 bases). The CDR3 has 14 residues. V was shortened by 5 bases and J by 5 bases, with 12 bases between the two germline ends. Germline CDR1 and CDR2: SGHVS and FQNEAQ. CDR3 sequence reads: CASSPPGGTGELFF. CDR3 sequence (DNA): TGTGCCAGCAGCCCCCCAGGGGGGACCGGGGAGCTGTTTTTT.

This chain links TRBV11-2 with TRBJ2-3; 8 bases line up with TRBD1. The CDR3 has 14 residues. Losses at the gene ends were 6 bases for V and 6 bases for J; bases not matched to a gene: 8. Per germline, CDR1 SGHAT and CDR2 FQNNGV. The CDR3 bases are TGTGCCAGCAGTACAGGGGGATTACCGGATACGCAGTATTTT. This gives the protein CASSTGGLPDTQYF. The full variable domain, completed using reference TRBV11-2 and TRBJ2-3, is EAGVAQSPRYKIIEKRQSVAFWCNPISGHATLYWYQQILGQGPKLLIQFQNNGVVDDSQLPKDRFSAERLKGVDSTLKIQPAKLEDSAVYLCASSTGGLPDTQYFGPGTRLTVL.

The chain combines TRBV5-1 with TRBJ1-1; 9 positions match TRBD1. The junction had 3 bases not matched to a gene; V was cut back by 2 bases and J by 1 base. Looked up from germline, CDR1 is SGHRS and CDR2 is YFSETQ. This CDR3 is 15 amino acids long. In nucleotides, the CDR3 is TGCGCCAGCAGCTTCGGGACAGGGAGGAACACTGAAGCTTTCTTT. Translating it yields CASSFGTGRNTEAFF.

The rearrangement uses TRBV7-9 and TRBJ1-1; D not resolved. The V gene's germline CDR1 is SEHNR and CDR2 FQNEAQ (reference sequence). The CDR3 is 14 residues long. V dropped 5 bases and J dropped 1 base, with 11 bases sitting between them. The CDR3 DNA sequence: TGTGCCAGCAGCCCAAGATCGGGGAACACTGAAGCTTTCTTT. Encoded protein: CASSPRSGNTEAFF.

The chain combines TRBV19 with TRBJ2-7; D might be TRBD2 (6 bases). Germline V lookup: CDR1 LNHDA, CDR2 SQIVND (reference sequence). The germline V and J ends were trimmed by 5 bases and 0 bases, with 14 bases remaining between them. This CDR3 region has 15 residues. Here the CDR3 reads CASSESSADSYEQYF. CDR3 coding DNA: TGTGCCAGTAGTGAGTCTAGCGCGGACTCCTACGAGCAGTACTTC.

V usage is TRBV29-1 and J usage is TRBJ1-2; the match to TRBD1 covers 7 bases. Germline assignment: CDR1 SQVTM and CDR2 ANQGSEA. The CDR3 is 12 amino acids. After removal of 6 bases from V and 7 bases from J, the junction contained 8 bases not matched to a gene. CDR3: CSVGQEISGYTF. The CDR3 nucleotides read TGCAGCGTCGGACAGGAAATTTCTGGCTACACCTTC.

The V gene is TRBV5-1, the J gene TRBJ2-7; 11 bases fit TRBD2. This CDR3 has 16 residues. In germline, CDR1 is SGHRS, CDR2 YFSETQ. V gave up 3 bases and J gave up 3 bases; unmatched junction bases: 8. CDR3 sequence reads: CASSSRTSGQDYEQYF. The CDR3 nucleotides are TGCGCCAGCAGCTCTAGGACTAGCGGGCAAGACTACGAGCAGTACTTC.

V gene TRBV2 combines with J gene TRBJ2-3, with D maybe TRBD1 (7 bases). Trimming removed 0 bases at V and 9 bases at J, with 10 bases between. Looked up from germline, CDR1 is SNHLY and CDR2 is FYNNEI. The CDR3 length is 13 residues. The CDR3 DNA reads TGTGCCAGCAGTGAAGCCCAGGGGGGAACGCAGTATTTT. The encoded protein is CASSEAQGGTQYF. The full variable domain, completed using reference TRBV2 and TRBJ2-3, is EPEVTQTPSHQVTQMGQEVILRCVPISNHLYFYWYRQILGQKVEFLVSFYNNEISEKSEIFDDQFSVERPDGSNFTLKIRSTKLEDSAMYFCASSEAQGGTQYFGPGTRLTVL.

About this clone: This same CDR3 is encoded by further DNA sequences in the sample. V is TRBV5-1 and J is TRBJ2-1, with TRBD1 matching over 11 bases. V trimming: 2 bases; J trimming: 4 bases; junction bases outside the gene matches: 2. The CDR3 is made up of 15 amino acids. Germline CDR1 is SGHRS and CDR2 is YFSETQ. DNA of the CDR3: TGCGCCAGCAGCTTAGGGGACAGGGGGTACAATGAGCAGTTCTTC. It specifies CASSLGDRGYNEQFF.

The rearrangement uses TRBV11-3 and TRBJ2-2; D not resolved. V lost 6 bases and J lost 2, with 4 bases in between. In germline, CDR1 is SGHNT, CDR2 YENEEA. The CDR3 is 12 residues long. CDR3 protein: CASSLNTGELFF. CDR3 nucleotide sequence: TGTGCCAGCAGTCTCAACACCGGGGAGCTGTTTTTT. The variable domain in full, with the rest retrieved from reference TRBV11-3 and TRBJ2-2, is EAGVVQSPRYKIIEKKQPVAFWCNPISGHNTLYWYLQNLGQGPELLIRYENEEAVDDSQLPKDRFSAERLKGVDSTLKIQPAELGDSAVYLCASSLNTGELFFGEGSRLTVL.

V is TRBV6-6 and J is TRBJ1-5, with D tentatively TRBD1 (6 bases). CDR3 length equals 15 residues. The germline CDR1 and CDR2 sequences are MNHNY and SVGAGI (reference sequence). V was clipped by 4 bases and J by 7 bases, with 17 bases between them. In nucleotides, the CDR3 is TGTGCCAGCAGTTCGATTGACAGGTCAGGGCAGCCCCAGCATTTT. This encodes CASSSIDRSGQPQHF.

The genes are TRBV4-1 and TRBJ2-2, with TRBD2 matching over 15 bases. The CDR3 covers 17 residues. Germline CDR1 and CDR2: MGHRA and YSYEKL. V was pared by 3 bases and J by 4 bases, with 3 bases of the junction left unmatched. CDR3 nucleotides: TGCGCCAGCAGCCATTTGGGACTAGCGGGGGGCACCGGGGAGCTGTTTTTT. Translation: CASSHLGLAGGTGELFF.

The gene calls are TRBV2 and TRBJ1-4; no firm D call. CDR1 and CDR2 (germline): SNHLY, FYNNEI. The CDR3 is 15 residues long. Trimming stripped 3 bases from V and 1 base from J, with 9 bases between. Here the CDR3 DNA reads TGTGCCAGCAGTGATTATGGGAGAACTAATGAAAAACTGTTTTTT. It codes for CASSDYGRTNEKLFF.

The gene calls are TRBV5-1 and TRBJ2-7; 7 bases fit TRBD2. Germline V gene data show CDR1 as SGHRS and CDR2 as YFSETQ. V was pared by 0 bases and J by 5 bases, with 8 bases of the junction left unmatched. This CDR3 comprises 15 residues. In DNA form, the CDR3 reads TGCGCCAGCAGCTTGGAGCCTAGCGGAGTACACGAGCAGTACTTC. Its translation: CASSLEPSGVHEQYF.

The chain carries TRBV15 and TRBJ2-2, with 8 bases identical to TRBD2. Trimming cost V 3 bases and J 6 bases; bases outside gene matches: 12. The germline V gene has CDR1 LNHNV and CDR2 YYDKDF (reference sequence). The CDR3 loop spans 17 amino acids. CDR3 sequence (DNA): TGTGCCACCAGCAGGGAAGCGGGAGAAGGGTCCCCCGGGGAGCTGTTTTTT. This sequence encodes CATSREAGEGSPGELFF.

The chain combines TRBV7-3 with TRBJ2-1; 14 bases align to TRBD2. This CDR3 comprises 21 residues. Trimming took 2 bases from V and 4 from J; bases not matched to a gene: 16. The germline V gene has CDR1 SGHTA and CDR2 FQGTGA. The CDR3 protein is CASSLPKTPTGTSGSYNEQFF. DNA of the CDR3: TGTGCCAGCAGCTTACCTAAAACGCCCACGGGGACTAGCGGGAGTTACAATGAGCAGTTCTTC.

The V call is TRBV19, the J call TRBJ1-3; D possibly corresponds to TRBD1 (6 bases). The CDR3 has 12 amino acids. Trimming pared 9 bases from V and 6 bases from J, leaving 12 bases between. CDR1 and CDR2 (germline): LNHDA, SQIVND (reference sequence). Here the CDR3 reads CASTTGPNTIYF. The CDR3 coding sequence is TGTGCCAGCACGACAGGCCCAAACACCATATATTTT.

A single count supports this clone. The V call is TRBV6-5, the J call TRBJ2-7, with TRBD1 matching over 7 bases. This CDR3 has 15 amino acids. The germline gives CDR1 MNHEY, CDR2 SVGAGI. V was pared by 0 bases and J by 5 bases, with 7 bases of the junction left unmatched. The CDR3 DNA reads TGTGCCAGCAGTTACTCCGGGACAGATCAAGACGAGCAGTACTTC. It specifies CASSYSGTDQDEQYF.

This rearrangement joins TRBV6-1 to TRBJ2-7; 10 nucleotides line up with TRBD2. The germline gives CDR1 MNHNS, CDR2 SASEGT. The CDR3 is 15 amino acids. The junction had 7 bases not matched to a gene; V was cut back by 2 bases and J by 6 bases. The DNA of the CDR3 is TGTGCCAGCAGTGAACGGACAACTAGCGGGATCGAGCAGTACTTC. Protein sequence: CASSERTTSGIEQYF.

The chain employs TRBV19 and TRBJ2-5, with 9 bases lining up with TRBD2. This CDR3 is 15 amino acids long. V lost 1 base to trimming and J lost 5 bases; unmatched junction nucleotides: 5. Germline lookup yields CDR1 LNHDA and CDR2 SQIVND (reference sequence). The CDR3 DNA follows: TGTGCCAGTAGTATAGGAGCGGGAGGATTCGAGACCCAGTACTTC. Its translation is CASSIGAGGFETQYF.

This clone was seen only once. The CDR3 sequence: CATGQPQHF. The CDR3 bases are TGTGCCACAGGTCAGCCCCAGCATTTT. This rearrangement joins TRBV19 to TRBJ1-5, with no clear D. The V gene lost 10 bases and the J gene lost 6 bases, with 4 bases spanning the gap. Germline CDR1 and CDR2: LNHDA and SQIVND (reference sequence). The CDR3 has 9 amino acids.

This chain links TRBV27 with TRBJ1-4, with 7 bases fitting TRBD1. Germline V gene data show CDR1 as MNHEY and CDR2 as SMNVEV (reference sequence). The CDR3 contains 14 residues. The junction had 10 bases not matched to a gene; V was cut back by 9 bases and J by 6 bases. The CDR3 bases are TGTGCCAGGCCGGTAGGACAGGATGATGAAAAACTGTTTTTT. It translates to CARPVGQDDEKLFF.

V usage is TRBV30 and J usage is TRBJ1-6, with D tentatively TRBD1 (6 bases). V shed 5 bases and J shed 0 bases, with 11 bases lying between them. CDR3 length: 15 residues. Germline CDR1 is GTSNPN and CDR2 is SVGIG (reference sequence). The CDR3 region is CAWDRLGSYNSPLHF. In nucleotides, the CDR3 is TGTGCCTGGGACAGGTTGGGCTCCTATAATTCACCCCTCCACTTT.

The chain joins TRBV18 to TRBJ2-7; TRBD1 might be the D (5 bases). The CDR3 runs to 14 residues. Trimming shortened V by 4 bases and J by 2 bases, and 12 bases separated the two germline ends. The germline CDR1 and CDR2 sequences are KGHSH and LQKENI. This chain's CDR3 is CASSQAGNTYEQYF. CDR3 sequence (DNA): TGTGCCAGCTCACAGGCAGGGAATACCTACGAGCAGTACTTC.

The chain uses TRBV11-2 and TRBJ1-6, with 9 bases matching TRBD1. Germline assignment: CDR1 SGHAT and CDR2 FQNNGV. This CDR3 spans 19 amino acids. V gave up 4 bases and J gave up 6 bases; unmatched junction bases: 16. CDR3 DNA sequence: TGTGCCAGCAGCTCGAAAACTAACAGGGGGCGAGTGCTTAATTCACCCCTCCACTTT. This translates into CASSSKTNRGRVLNSPLHF.